These 26 T cell receptor beta chains share one sample of origin, sequenced in a study of vaccination and CD4 T cells after COVID-19. For these receptors, no antigen is known. Treatment in this sample: approximately 10-day PBMC culture with coronavirus spike peptide pools or control peptides (ViraFEST assay). At the Johns Hopkins FTIC core, DNA taken from cultured CD4+ T cells was sequenced by way of the Oncomine TCR Beta short-read assay. TCRdb redid the calling of the PCR reads with MiXCR, one entry per CDR3 protein. The sample has about 20,000 distinct CDR3 sequences; 48% are singletons. The sample taken for sequencing was CD4+ T cells from blood, cultured in vitro. The receptor source for this set is a human donor who had recovered from COVID-19.

The V call is TRBV29-1, the J call TRBJ2-2; possible D gene TRBD1, 5 bases. Germline V gene data show CDR1 as SQVTM and CDR2 as ANQGSEA. This CDR3 has 14 residues. Trimming stripped 3 bases from V and 1 base from J, with 9 bases between. CDR3 bases: TGCAGCGTTGACCAGGGAAGGAACACCGGGGAGCTGTTTTTT. The encoded protein is CSVDQGRNTGELFF.

In DNA, the CDR3 is TGCAGTGCTAGAGGCGGACGGAGCTCTGGAAACACCATATATTTT. Protein: CSARGGRSSGNTIYF. This chain uses TRBV20-1 with TRBJ1-3; the D is unclear. Trimming left V 1 base short and J 0 bases short, with 10 bases between. Germline CDR1 is DFQATT and CDR2 is SNEGSKA (reference sequence). This CDR3 is built from 15 residues.

This clonotype has just a few counts. The chain combines TRBV15 with TRBJ2-6, with no clear D. Per germline, CDR1 LNHNV and CDR2 YYDKDF (reference sequence). Trimming took 8 bases from V and 4 from J, leaving 15 bases between them. The CDR3 consists of 15 residues. CDR3 sequence reads: CATSFTGSGANVLTF. The CDR3 bases are TGTGCCACCTCCTTTACTGGGTCCGGGGCCAACGTCCTGACTTTC.

This chain's CDR3 is CASSPRRGDGTEAFF. CDR3 nucleotide sequence: TGTGCCAGCAGTCCCCGACGGGGGGATGGCACTGAAGCTTTCTTT. The genes are TRBV28 and TRBJ1-1, with D tentatively TRBD1 (5 bases). V was trimmed by 5 bases and J by 4 bases, leaving 17 bases between them. Looked up from germline, CDR1 is MDHEN and CDR2 is SYDVKM. The CDR3 has 15 residues.

The CDR3 DNA reads as TGTGCCAGCCCACTAGCGGGAGGGCTAGGTGATACGCAGTATTTT. It specifies CASPLAGGLGDTQYF. The chain employs TRBV6-1 and TRBJ2-3; the match to TRBD2 covers 13 bases. The CDR3 runs 15 residues. Germline CDR1 and CDR2: MNHNS and SASEGT. V was clipped by 8 bases and J by 6 bases; unmatched bases: 8.

The genes are TRBV12-3 or TRBV12-4 and TRBJ1-1, with TRBD1 as a possible D gene (5 bases). V was trimmed by 6 bases and J by 5 bases, leaving 16 bases between them. The CDR3 length is 14 residues. Here the CDR3 DNA reads TGTGCCAGCAGCGGGGATCCGGGGGGGACTGAAGCTTTCTTT. Its protein is CASSGDPGGTEAFF.

This clonotype has more than one count but fewer than ten. The chain links TRBV15 to TRBJ2-7; maybe TRBD1 (5 bases). The CDR3 sequence is 17 residues long. Deletions cut 5 bases from V and 3 bases from J, with 23 bases between. From germline, CDR1 is LNHNV and CDR2 YYDKDF (reference sequence). The CDR3 nucleotides read TGTGCCACCAGCTCCGGCGACCCCTTAAGAAGGGGCTACGAGCAGTACTTC. It yields the protein CATSSGDPLRRGYEQYF.

The chain carries TRBV19 and TRBJ2-1; D gene unclear. The length of the CDR3 is 13 residues. The V end lost 2 bases, the J end lost 5 bases, and 7 bases lay between the germline ends. CDR1 is LNHDA, CDR2 SQIVND, per germline (reference sequence). CDR3 region: CASSIQAHNEQFF. As DNA, the CDR3 is TGTGCCAGTAGTATACAGGCCCACAATGAGCAGTTCTTC. Supplemented by reference TRBV19 and TRBJ2-1, the full variable domain reads DGGITQSPKYLFRKEGQNVTLSCEQNLNHDAMYWYRQDPGQGLRLIYYSQIVNDFQKGDIAEGYSVSREKKESFPLTVTSAQKNPTAFYLCASSIQAHNEQFFGPGTRLTVL.

By share, this clonotype ranks as large. The chain has TRBV7-9 and TRBJ1-1; 9 nucleotides agree with TRBD1. The CDR3 has 17 residues. The germline V gene has CDR1 SEHNR and CDR2 FQNEAQ (reference sequence). J lost 4 bases, V lost 3 bases, and 12 bases had no gene match. CDR3 loop: CASSFTAQGARSTEAFF. The CDR3 DNA follows: TGTGCCAGCAGCTTCACCGCACAGGGGGCTCGGAGCACTGAAGCTTTCTTT.

The J gene is TRBJ1-1, the V gene TRBV5-1; D possibly corresponds to TRBD1 (5 bases). Germline V CDR1 and CDR2: SGHRS, YFSETQ. Trimming took 4 bases from V and 4 from J, leaving 14 bases between them. The CDR3 length is 14 residues. CDR3 residues: CASSPQVGGTEAFF. CDR3 nucleotides: TGCGCCAGCAGCCCTCAAGTCGGGGGCACTGAAGCTTTCTTT. Complete variable domain (other parts from reference TRBV5-1 and TRBJ1-1): KAGVTQTPRYLIKTRGQQVTLSCSPISGHRSVSWYQQTPGQGLQFLFEYFSETQRNKGNFPGRFSGRQFSNSRSEMNVSTLELGDSALYLCASSPQVGGTEAFFGQGTRLTVV.

V usage is TRBV4-2 and J usage is TRBJ2-5; 11 nucleotides align to TRBD2. The germline V gene has CDR1 LGHNA and CDR2 YNFKEQ. The CDR3 is 17 amino acids. Unmatched junction bases numbered 10, after V lost 0 bases and J lost 7 bases. CDR3: CASSQEGLAGGGGTQYF. CDR3 nucleotide sequence: TGTGCCAGCAGCCAAGAGGGTCTAGCGGGAGGAGGAGGGACCCAGTACTTC.

The chain has TRBV27 and TRBJ1-2, with unresolved D. Germline V gives CDR1 MNHEY, CDR2 SMNVEV (reference sequence). The CDR3 has 14 residues. Trimming stripped 6 bases from V and 4 bases from J, with 15 bases between. CDR3 protein: CASSPTWDAYGYTF. DNA for the CDR3: TGTGCCAGCAGCCCTACGTGGGATGCCTATGGCTACACCTTC.

This chain links TRBV2 with TRBJ2-5; TRBD2 agrees at 16 bases. The CDR3 loop spans 18 amino acids. With V trimmed by 6 bases and J by 2 bases, 9 bases remained unmatched. Germline CDR1 SNHLY, CDR2 FYNNEI. This CDR3 is CASREGLAGGDSQETQYF. CDR3 in DNA: TGTGCCAGCAGAGAGGGACTAGCGGGAGGGGATTCACAAGAGACCCAGTACTTC.

V is TRBV6-4 and J is TRBJ2-1; D might be TRBD2 (6 bases). Germline CDR1 MRHNA, CDR2 SNTAGT. This CDR3 has 15 residues. Trimming took 4 bases from V and 9 from J, leaving 19 bases between them. CDR3 sequence reads: CASSVEGGEVSEQFF. The CDR3 DNA reads as TGTGCCAGCAGTGTAGAGGGCGGGGAGGTTAGTGAGCAGTTCTTC.

The chain carries TRBV30 and TRBJ2-5, with a weak D call TRBD2 (6 bases). Germline CDR1 GTSNPN, CDR2 SVGIG (reference sequence). The CDR3 spans 15 residues. Trimming removed 0 bases from V and 5 bases from J, with 16 bases in between. The CDR3 DNA reads as TGTGCCTGGAGTGTACGGGGAGGTGGAGGGGAGACCCAGTACTTC. Translated, it gives CAWSVRGGGGETQYF.

This sequence joins TRBV20-1 and TRBJ2-3, with D perhaps given as TRBD1 or TRBD2 (5 bases each). The V and J ends lost 6 bases and 0 bases respectively, with 19 bases between them. The CDR3 has 16 amino acids. The germline V gene encodes CDR1 DFQATT and CDR2 SNEGSKA (reference sequence). This chain's CDR3 is CSADYPTGRSTDTQYF. In nucleotides, the CDR3 is TGCAGTGCCGACTACCCGACGGGGCGGAGCACAGATACGCAGTATTTT.

This clonotype appeared a few times. The CDR3 nucleotides are TGTGCCACCAGTGATCCAGCGTACAATGAGCAGTTCTTC. The encoded protein is CATSDPAYNEQFF. The chain links TRBV24-1 to TRBJ2-1; D ambiguous. V lost 3 bases to trimming and J lost 4 bases, with 6 bases between them. This CDR3 comprises 13 residues. Germline V CDR1 and CDR2: KGHDR, SFDVKD.

The chain couples TRBV7-2 to TRBJ1-2; TRBD1 matches at 7 bases. The V gene end was trimmed by 1 base and the J gene end by 6 bases; junction bases not matched to a gene: 5. Germline CDR1 and CDR2: SGHTA and FQGNSA. The CDR3 consists of 14 residues. CDR3 residues: CASSLGQGGDGYTF. Here the CDR3 DNA reads TGTGCCAGCAGCTTAGGACAGGGTGGGGATGGCTACACCTTC.

This sequence joins TRBV6-1 and TRBJ1-1, with D hard to call. The CDR3 is made up of 13 amino acids. Germline V lookup: CDR1 MNHNS, CDR2 SASEGT. V was pared by 1 base and J by 3 bases, with 6 bases between. Here the CDR3 reads CASSEGGDTEAFF. The DNA for the CDR3 is TGTGCCAGCAGTGAAGGTGGTGACACTGAAGCTTTCTTT.

This clonotype is a singleton in its sample. V gene TRBV6-1 combines with J gene TRBJ1-1; 9 nucleotides match TRBD1. V gave up 2 bases and J gave up 4 bases; unmatched junction bases: 14. The CDR3 has 18 residues. From germline, CDR1 is MNHNS and CDR2 SASEGT. CDR3 sequence reads: CASSEPPGQGFLVTEAFF. CDR3 nucleotides: TGTGCCAGCAGTGAACCCCCGGGACAGGGATTTCTAGTCACTGAAGCTTTCTTT.

The chain is built from TRBV10-1 and TRBJ2-3, with D perhaps TRBD1 (5 bases). The CDR3 consists of 15 residues. Germline CDR1 and CDR2: WNHNN and SYGVQD (reference sequence). Trimming removed 0 bases at V and 4 bases at J, with 11 bases between. CDR3 amino acids: CASSESRGSADTQYF. In DNA form, the CDR3 reads TGCGCCAGCAGTGAGTCAAGGGGAAGTGCAGATACGCAGTATTTT.

For the CDR3, the DNA is TGTGCCTGGAGTGCCGCCGATGGTTCACCCCTCCACTTT. Its protein product is CAWSAADGSPLHF. The V gene is TRBV30, the J gene TRBJ1-6; D remains ambiguous. The ends were cut back, 1 base at V and 9 bases at J, with 10 bases in the middle. Germline V gene lookup returns CDR1 GTSNPN and CDR2 SVGIG (reference sequence). CDR3 length equals 13 residues.

The chain recombines TRBV27 with TRBJ2-5, with D unresolved. Trimming removed 5 bases at V and 5 bases at J, with 18 bases between. The CDR3 extends over 15 amino acids. Germline V lookup: CDR1 MNHEY, CDR2 SMNVEV (reference sequence). The CDR3 sequence: CASSRERPLRETQYF. The CDR3 coding sequence is TGTGCCAGCAGTCGAGAGAGGCCCCTTAGGGAGACCCAGTACTTC.

The chain employs TRBV7-9 and TRBJ1-1; tentative D call: TRBD1 (5 bases). The V end was cut by 5 bases, the J end by 4 bases, with 14 bases between. The CDR3 runs to 14 residues. Germline V gene lookup returns CDR1 SEHNR and CDR2 FQNEAQ (reference sequence). In DNA, the CDR3 is TGTGCCAGCAGCCCCCACGGGGACGGCACTGAAGCTTTCTTT. Protein product: CASSPHGDGTEAFF.

CDR3 sequence: CASRLGNYEQYF. In DNA, the CDR3 is TGTGCCAGCAGACTTGGGAACTACGAGCAGTACTTC. This chain links TRBV12-3 or TRBV12-4 with TRBJ2-7, with D unclear. The CDR3 sequence is 12 residues long. V was shortened by 6 bases and J by 3 bases, with 9 bases between the two germline ends.

In its sample, this clonotype was seen once. The rearrangement uses TRBV20-1 and TRBJ2-3; perhaps TRBD1 as D (6 bases). Germline values: CDR1 DFQATT, CDR2 SNEGSKA (reference sequence). V lost 4 bases, J lost 4 bases, and 12 bases lay in between. CDR3 length equals 13 residues. CDR3 bases: TGCAGTGCTATGGCTGGGGGCCCAGATACGCAGTATTTT. Amino acid sequence: CSAMAGGPDTQYF.